This T cell receptor beta chain was obtained from a study of blood T cell repertoires in COVID-19. Cohorts were based on clinical histories the participants reported. Sequencing was performed with immunoSEQ multiplex PCR; in TCRdb, only in-frame clones are kept and a portion is missing. The table records about 250,000 clones, approximately 88% of them present only once. This CDR3 comprises 15 residues. Trimming removed 6 bases from V and 6 bases from J; junction bases left unmatched: 12. Germline V gives CDR1 SNHLY, CDR2 FYNNEI. This receptor was taken from a woman aged 40 to 55 who had been exposed to COVID-19. What was sequenced was PBMCs or T cells enriched from blood (not recorded which). This chain connects TRBV2 to TRBJ1-2, with 8 bases lining up with TRBD1. DNA of the CDR3: TGTGCCAGCAGCGACCGGACAGGGTACCTAGATGGCTACACCTTC. Encoded protein: CASSDRTGYLDGYTF.